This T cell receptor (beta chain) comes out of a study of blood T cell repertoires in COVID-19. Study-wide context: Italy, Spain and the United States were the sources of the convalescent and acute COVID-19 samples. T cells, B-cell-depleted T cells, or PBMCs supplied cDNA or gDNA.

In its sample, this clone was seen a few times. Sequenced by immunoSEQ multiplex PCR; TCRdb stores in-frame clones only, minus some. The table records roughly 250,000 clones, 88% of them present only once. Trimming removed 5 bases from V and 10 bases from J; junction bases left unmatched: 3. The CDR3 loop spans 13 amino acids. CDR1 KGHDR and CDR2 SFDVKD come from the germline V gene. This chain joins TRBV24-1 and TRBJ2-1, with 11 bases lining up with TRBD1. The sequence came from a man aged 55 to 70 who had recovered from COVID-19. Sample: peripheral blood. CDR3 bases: TGTGCCACCAGTGGGGGGGACAGGGGGGAGCAGTTCTTC. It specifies CATSGGDRGEQFF.